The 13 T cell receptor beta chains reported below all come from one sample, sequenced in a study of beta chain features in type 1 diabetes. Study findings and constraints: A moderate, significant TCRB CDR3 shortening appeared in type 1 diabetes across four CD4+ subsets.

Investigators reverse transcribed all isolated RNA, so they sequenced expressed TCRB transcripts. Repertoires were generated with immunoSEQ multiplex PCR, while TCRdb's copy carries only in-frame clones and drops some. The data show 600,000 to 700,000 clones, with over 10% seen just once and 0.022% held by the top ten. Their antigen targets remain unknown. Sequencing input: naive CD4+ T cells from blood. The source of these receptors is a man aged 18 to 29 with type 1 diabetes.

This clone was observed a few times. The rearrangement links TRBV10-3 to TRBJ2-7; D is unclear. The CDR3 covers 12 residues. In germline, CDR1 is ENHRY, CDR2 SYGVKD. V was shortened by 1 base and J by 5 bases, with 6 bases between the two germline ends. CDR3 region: CAISELGNEQYF. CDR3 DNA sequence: TGTGCCATCAGTGAGTTAGGTAACGAGCAGTACTTC.

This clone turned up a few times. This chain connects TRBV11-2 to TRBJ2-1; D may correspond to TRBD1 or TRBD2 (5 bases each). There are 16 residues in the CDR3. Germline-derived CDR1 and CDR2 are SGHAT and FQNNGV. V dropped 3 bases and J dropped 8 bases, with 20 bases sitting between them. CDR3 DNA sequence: TGTGCCAGCAGCTTTTGGGGACCGAGGATTGTGGATGAGCAGTTCTTC. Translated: CASSFWGPRIVDEQFF.

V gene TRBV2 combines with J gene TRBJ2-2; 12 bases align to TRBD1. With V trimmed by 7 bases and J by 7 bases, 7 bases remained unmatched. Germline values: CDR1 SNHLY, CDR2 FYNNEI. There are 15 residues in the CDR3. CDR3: CASTGTGGNGGELFF. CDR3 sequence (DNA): TGTGCCAGCACCGGGACAGGGGGCAATGGCGGGGAGCTGTTTTTT.

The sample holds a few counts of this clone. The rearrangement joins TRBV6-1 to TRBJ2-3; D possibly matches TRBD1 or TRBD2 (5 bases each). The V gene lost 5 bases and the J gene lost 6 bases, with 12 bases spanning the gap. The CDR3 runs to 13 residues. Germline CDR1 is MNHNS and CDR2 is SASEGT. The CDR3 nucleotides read TGTGCCAGCAGTCTCGGGACGTCTGATACGCAGTATTTT. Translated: CASSLGTSDTQYF.

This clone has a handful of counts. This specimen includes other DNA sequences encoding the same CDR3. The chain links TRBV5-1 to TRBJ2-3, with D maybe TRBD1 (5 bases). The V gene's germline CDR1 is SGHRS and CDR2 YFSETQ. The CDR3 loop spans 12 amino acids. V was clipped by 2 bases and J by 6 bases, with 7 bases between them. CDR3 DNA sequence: TGCGCCAGCAGCTTATCAGGGGATACGCAGTATTTT. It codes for CASSLSGDTQYF.

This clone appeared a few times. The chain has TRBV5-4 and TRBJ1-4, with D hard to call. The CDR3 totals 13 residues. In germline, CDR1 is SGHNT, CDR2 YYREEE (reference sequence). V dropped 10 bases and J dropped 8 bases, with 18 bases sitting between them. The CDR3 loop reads CAGSSGIGEKLFF. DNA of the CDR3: TGTGCCGGTAGTTCGGGGATAGGCGAAAAACTGTTTTTT.

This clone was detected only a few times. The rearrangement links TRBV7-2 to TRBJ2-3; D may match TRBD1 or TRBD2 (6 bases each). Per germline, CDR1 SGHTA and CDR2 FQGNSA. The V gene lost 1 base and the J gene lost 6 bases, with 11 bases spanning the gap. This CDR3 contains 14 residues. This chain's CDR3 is CASSLDQGRDTQYF. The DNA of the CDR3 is TGTGCCAGCAGCTTAGATCAGGGGAGGGATACGCAGTATTTT.

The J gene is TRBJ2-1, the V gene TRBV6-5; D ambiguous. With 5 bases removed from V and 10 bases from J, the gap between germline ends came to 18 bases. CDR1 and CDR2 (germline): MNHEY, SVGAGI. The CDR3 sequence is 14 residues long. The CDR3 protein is CASSPALDLGEQFF. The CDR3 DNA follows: TGTGCCAGCAGTCCAGCACTGGATCTTGGGGAGCAGTTCTTC.

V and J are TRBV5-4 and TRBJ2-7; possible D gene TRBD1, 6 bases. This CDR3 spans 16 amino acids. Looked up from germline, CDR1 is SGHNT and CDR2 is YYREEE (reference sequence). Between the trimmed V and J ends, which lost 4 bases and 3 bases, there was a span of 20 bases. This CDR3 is CASSPILGAGDYEQYF. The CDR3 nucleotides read TGTGCCAGCAGCCCCATCTTGGGGGCAGGGGACTACGAGCAGTACTTC.

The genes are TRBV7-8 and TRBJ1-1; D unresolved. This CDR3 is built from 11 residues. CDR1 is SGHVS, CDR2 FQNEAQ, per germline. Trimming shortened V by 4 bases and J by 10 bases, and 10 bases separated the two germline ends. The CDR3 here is CASSSPLGAFF. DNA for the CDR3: TGTGCCAGCAGCTCCCCTTTAGGAGCTTTCTTT.

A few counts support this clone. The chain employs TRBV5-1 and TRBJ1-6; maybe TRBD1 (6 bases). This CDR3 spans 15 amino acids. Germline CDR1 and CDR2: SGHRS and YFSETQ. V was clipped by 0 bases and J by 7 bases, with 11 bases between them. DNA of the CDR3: TGCGCCAGCAGCTTGGTTGCCGACAGGAATTCACCCCTCCACTTT. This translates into CASSLVADRNSPLHF.

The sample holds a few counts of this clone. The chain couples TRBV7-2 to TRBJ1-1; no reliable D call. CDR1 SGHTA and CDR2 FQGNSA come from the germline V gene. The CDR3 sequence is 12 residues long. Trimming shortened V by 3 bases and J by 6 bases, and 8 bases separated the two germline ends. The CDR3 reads CASSFRLSEAFF. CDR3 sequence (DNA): TGTGCCAGCAGCTTCCGGCTGTCTGAAGCTTTCTTT.

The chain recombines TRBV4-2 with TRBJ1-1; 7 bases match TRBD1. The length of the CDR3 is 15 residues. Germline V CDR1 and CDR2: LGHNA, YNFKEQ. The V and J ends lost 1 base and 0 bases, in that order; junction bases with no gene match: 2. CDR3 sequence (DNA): TGTGCCAGCAGCCAAGTAGGGGGCTTGAACACTGAAGCTTTCTTT. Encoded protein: CASSQVGGLNTEAFF.